The 21 T cell receptor beta chains in this list originate from one sample, sequenced in a study of blood T cell repertoires in COVID-19. TCRdb keeps only in-frame clones here, not all; method: immunoSEQ multiplex PCR. Among 120,000 to 150,000 clones listed, about 85% were seen once. The sample taken for sequencing was peripheral blood. The receptors come from a woman aged 40 to 55 with active or convalescent COVID-19.

The CDR3 sequence: CASSEAGGFYEQYF. DNA of the CDR3: TGCGCCAGCAGTGAGGCAGGTGGCTTCTACGAGCAGTACTTC. V and J are TRBV10-1 and TRBJ2-7; D gene uncertain. V shed 2 bases and J shed 3 bases, with 11 bases lying between them. The germline CDR1 and CDR2 sequences are WNHNN and SYGVQD (reference sequence). This CDR3 has 14 residues.

This sequence joins TRBV7-8 and TRBJ2-3, with 8 bases aligning to TRBD1. CDR1 and CDR2 (germline): SGHVS, FQNEAQ. The V gene end was trimmed by 5 bases and the J gene end by 2 bases; junction bases not matched to a gene: 6. The CDR3 covers 15 residues. The CDR3 DNA is TGTGCCAGCAGCACCCGACAGGGGCTCACAGATACGCAGTATTTT. It encodes CASSTRQGLTDTQYF.

The V gene is TRBV19, the J gene TRBJ2-2; maybe TRBD2 (6 bases). CDR1 LNHDA and CDR2 SQIVND come from the germline V gene (reference sequence). The V end was cut by 3 bases, the J end by 4 bases, with 9 bases between. The CDR3 is 14 residues long. CDR3 bases: TGTGCCAGTAGTATTGCCGGGGGCACCGGGGAGCTGTTTTTT. This codes for CASSIAGGTGELFF.

This chain links TRBV7-9 with TRBJ2-7; D gene uncertain. Trimming took 7 bases from V and 2 from J, leaving 15 bases between them. CDR3 length: 14 residues. Per germline, CDR1 SEHNR and CDR2 FQNEAQ (reference sequence). The CDR3 protein is CASTPSASTYEQYF. Written as DNA, the CDR3 is TGTGCCAGCACCCCTTCCGCGTCTACCTACGAGCAGTACTTC.

The chain combines TRBV28 with TRBJ2-7, with D possibly TRBD1 on 5 matching bases. The germline V gene encodes CDR1 MDHEN and CDR2 SYDVKM. V was trimmed by 5 bases and J by 4 bases, leaving 9 bases between them. The CDR3 length is 12 residues. CDR3 loop: CASSQRQYEQYF. CDR3 sequence (DNA): TGTGCCAGCAGTCAGAGACAGTACGAGCAGTACTTC.

This clone was observed once. The chain joins TRBV27 to TRBJ2-2; TRBD1 matches 11 bases. Germline CDR1 and CDR2: MNHEY and SMNVEV (reference sequence). The CDR3 is 17 residues long. With 2 bases clipped from V and 6 bases from J, the junction kept 8 bases outside the gene matches. In nucleotides, the CDR3 is TGTGCCAGCAGTTTAGGACAGGGGGCGAGTTTTGCCGGGGAGCTGTTTTTT. It is translated as CASSLGQGASFAGELFF.

The chain couples TRBV6-6 to TRBJ2-7, with 10 bases matching TRBD2. The J segment lost 6 bases and the V segment lost 6 bases, leaving 14 bases of the junction unmatched. There are 16 residues in the CDR3. Germline V gives CDR1 MNHNY, CDR2 SVGAGI (reference sequence). CDR3 coding DNA: TGTGCCAGCAGACCCACCCAGGGACTAGCGTCCCTCGAGCAGTACTTC. Encoded protein: CASRPTQGLASLEQYF.

The chain joins TRBV27 to TRBJ1-2; possibly TRBD1 for D (6 bases). V dropped 6 bases and J dropped 7 bases, with 18 bases sitting between them. The CDR3 runs 14 residues. The germline V gene has CDR1 MNHEY and CDR2 SMNVEV (reference sequence). The CDR3: CASSPDRSLGGYTF. The CDR3 DNA is TGTGCCAGCAGCCCCGACAGGTCCTTAGGTGGCTACACCTTC.

The chain combines TRBV3-1 (or the pseudogene TRBV3-2) with TRBJ2-3, with 9 nucleotides matching TRBD1. The V gene's germline CDR1 is LGHDT and CDR2 YNNKEL (reference sequence). The CDR3 covers 17 residues. Trimming took 2 bases from V and 6 from J; bases not matched to a gene: 12. The CDR3 protein is CASSQSRGQGYADTQYF. CDR3 in DNA: TGTGCCAGCAGCCAATCTAGGGGACAGGGCTACGCGGATACGCAGTATTTT.

The chain joins TRBV7-9 to TRBJ1-5, with 9 bases identical to TRBD1. CDR1 and CDR2 from the germline V gene are SEHNR and FQNEAQ (reference sequence). Unmatched junction bases numbered 6, after V lost 6 bases and J lost 0 bases. This CDR3 is 16 amino acids long. CDR3 coding DNA: TGTGCCAGCAGTACCGGGACAGGGCATAGCAATCAGCCCCAGCATTTT. Amino acids: CASSTGTGHSNQPQHF.

The chain joins TRBV19 to TRBJ2-5; no clear D gene. The CDR3 has 14 amino acids. Germline-derived CDR1 and CDR2 are LNHDA and SQIVND (reference sequence). The V end was cut by 3 bases, the J end by 2 bases, with 10 bases between. The DNA of the CDR3 is TGTGCCAGTAGTATTGGGCTGCAACAAGAGACCCAGTACTTC. Translation gives CASSIGLQQETQYF.

This clone has more than one count but fewer than ten. The chain is built from TRBV11-2 and TRBJ1-1; 7 bases are shared with TRBD1. V lost 6 bases and J lost 4; bases outside the gene matches: 5. This CDR3 contains 13 residues. Germline-derived CDR1 and CDR2 are SGHAT and FQNNGV. CDR3 amino acids: CASSTTGTTEAFF. DNA for the CDR3: TGTGCCAGCAGTACGACAGGGACCACTGAAGCTTTCTTT.

This chain connects TRBV9 to TRBJ1-4; TRBD1 agrees at 8 bases. The CDR3 has 15 residues. The germline gives CDR1 SGDLS, CDR2 YYNGEE. V was clipped by 4 bases and J by 8 bases; unmatched bases: 10. CDR3 sequence: CASSFGQGLREKLFF. CDR3 DNA: TGTGCCAGCAGCTTCGGACAGGGCCTTAGGGAAAAACTGTTTTTT.

This rearrangement joins TRBV7-8 to TRBJ2-1, with a weak D call TRBD2 (7 bases). The CDR3 length is 14 residues. V lost 5 bases and J lost 8, with 16 bases in between. Germline values: CDR1 SGHVS, CDR2 FQNEAQ. The CDR3 DNA is TGTGCCAGCAGCCGAGATGGGGGGGGCGATGAGCAGTTCTTC. Amino acid sequence: CASSRDGGGDEQFF.

This chain joins TRBV9 and TRBJ1-1, with 7 bases identical to TRBD1. Trimming took 2 bases from V and 5 from J; bases not matched to a gene: 9. The V gene's germline CDR1 is SGDLS and CDR2 YYNGEE. This CDR3 has 15 amino acids. This chain's CDR3 is CASSVTPTGRTEAFF. The CDR3 DNA reads as TGTGCCAGCAGCGTGACTCCGACAGGGCGGACTGAAGCTTTCTTT.

The chain combines TRBV29-1 with TRBJ2-1; perhaps TRBD1 as D (6 bases). V was trimmed by 3 bases and J by 3 bases, leaving 9 bases between them. CDR1 and CDR2 from the germline V gene are SQVTM and ANQGSEA. CDR3 length: 13 amino acids. The CDR3 bases are TGCAGCGTTGAGGGGGCCGGCTACAATGAGCAGTTCTTC. Its translation: CSVEGAGYNEQFF.

The chain combines TRBV6-5 with TRBJ1-5; possible D gene TRBD1, 6 bases. The CDR3 spans 14 residues. CDR1 and CDR2 from the germline V gene are MNHEY and SVGAGI. V was cut by 5 bases and J by 0 bases, with 8 bases left in between. The CDR3 here is CASSRQASNQPQHF. In nucleotides, the CDR3 is TGTGCCAGCAGTCGACAGGCTAGCAATCAGCCCCAGCATTTT.

The rearrangement uses TRBV7-2 and TRBJ2-7; possible D gene TRBD1, 6 bases. The V gene lost 5 bases and the J gene lost 5 bases, with 10 bases spanning the gap. The CDR3 totals 12 residues. CDR1 is SGHTA and CDR2 is FQGNSA in the germline V gene. CDR3 in amino acids: CASSLNRDEQYF. CDR3 in DNA: TGTGCCAGCAGCCTAAACAGGGACGAGCAGTACTTC.

There are a few counts of this clone. The chain has TRBV6-5 and TRBJ2-7; TRBD1 matches at 12 bases. The CDR3 covers 15 residues. Germline V gene lookup returns CDR1 MNHEY and CDR2 SVGAGI. V trimming: 7 bases; J trimming: 2 bases; junction bases outside the gene matches: 6. The DNA for the CDR3 is TGTGCCAGCACCCCCGGGACAGGGGGCACCTACGAGCAGTACTTC. Amino acid sequence: CASTPGTGGTYEQYF.

The rearrangement uses TRBV24-1 and TRBJ1-4; TRBD1 matches 7 bases. This CDR3 comprises 16 residues. Germline CDR1 and CDR2: KGHDR and SFDVKD. V trimming: 5 bases; J trimming: 7 bases; junction bases outside the gene matches: 12. CDR3 nucleotide sequence: TGTGCCACCAGTGCCGACTCCGGGACAGAGATTGAAAAACTGTTTTTT. Its protein product is CATSADSGTEIEKLFF.

This clone was found a few times. The chain joins TRBV6-6 to TRBJ1-5, with TRBD1 as a possible D gene (6 bases). Trimming took off 8 bases at V and 0 bases at J, with 14 bases between the two ends. The germline V gene encodes CDR1 MNHNY and CDR2 SVGAGI (reference sequence). This CDR3 is 15 amino acids long. In nucleotides, the CDR3 is TGTGCCAGCGAGAACAGGGTTTATAGCAATCAGCCCCAGCATTTT. The encoded protein is CASENRVYSNQPQHF.